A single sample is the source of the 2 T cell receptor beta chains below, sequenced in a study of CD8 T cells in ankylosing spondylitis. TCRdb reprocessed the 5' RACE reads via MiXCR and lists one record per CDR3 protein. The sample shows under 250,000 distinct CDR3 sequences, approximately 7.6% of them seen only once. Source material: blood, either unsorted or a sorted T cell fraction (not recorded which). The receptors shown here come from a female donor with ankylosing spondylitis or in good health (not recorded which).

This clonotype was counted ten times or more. This CDR3 is CSARGLAGNNEQFF. CDR3 nucleotide sequence: TGCAGTGCTAGAGGGCTAGCGGGTAACAATGAGCAGTTCTTC. V usage is TRBV20-1 and J usage is TRBJ2-1, with 8 bases matching TRBD2. Germline V gene sequence: CDR1 DFQATT, CDR2 SNEGSKA (reference sequence). The CDR3 is made up of 14 amino acids. V lost 1 base and J lost 5; bases outside the gene matches: 4.

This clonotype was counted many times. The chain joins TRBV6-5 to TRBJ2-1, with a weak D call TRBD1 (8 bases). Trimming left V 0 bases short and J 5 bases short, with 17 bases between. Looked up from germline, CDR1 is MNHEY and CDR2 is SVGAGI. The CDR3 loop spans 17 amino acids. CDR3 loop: CASSYSNRGGKDNEQFF. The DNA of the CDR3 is TGTGCCAGCAGTTACTCGAACAGGGGGGGGAAAGACAATGAGCAGTTCTTC.